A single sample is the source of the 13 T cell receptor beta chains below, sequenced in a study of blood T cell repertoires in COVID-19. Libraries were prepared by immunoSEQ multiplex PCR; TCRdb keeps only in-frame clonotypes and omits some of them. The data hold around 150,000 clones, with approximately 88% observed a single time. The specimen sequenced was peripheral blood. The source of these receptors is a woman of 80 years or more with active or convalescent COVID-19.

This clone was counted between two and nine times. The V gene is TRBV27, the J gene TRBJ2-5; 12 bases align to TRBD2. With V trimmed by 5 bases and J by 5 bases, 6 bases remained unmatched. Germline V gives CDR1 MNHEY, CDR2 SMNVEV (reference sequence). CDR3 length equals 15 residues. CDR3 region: CASSPPSGGAETQYF. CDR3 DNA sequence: TGTGCCAGCAGTCCACCTAGCGGGGGGGCCGAGACCCAGTACTTC.

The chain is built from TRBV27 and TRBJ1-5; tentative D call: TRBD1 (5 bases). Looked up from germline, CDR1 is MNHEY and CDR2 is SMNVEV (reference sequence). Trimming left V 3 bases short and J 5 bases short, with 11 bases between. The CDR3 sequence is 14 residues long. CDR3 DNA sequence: TGTGCCAGCAGTTTTAGGCGGGGGGATCAGCCCCAGCATTTT. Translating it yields CASSFRRGDQPQHF.

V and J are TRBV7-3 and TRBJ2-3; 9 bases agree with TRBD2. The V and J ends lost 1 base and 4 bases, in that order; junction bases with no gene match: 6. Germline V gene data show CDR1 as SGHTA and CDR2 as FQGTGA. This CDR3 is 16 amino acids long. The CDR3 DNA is TGTGCCAGCAGCTTAATAGGTAGCGGGGGTCCAGATACGCAGTATTTT. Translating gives CASSLIGSGGPDTQYF. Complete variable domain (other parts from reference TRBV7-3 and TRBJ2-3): GAGVSQTPSNKVTEKGKYVELRCDPISGHTALYWYRQSLGQGPEFLIYFQGTGAADDSGLPNDRFFAVRPEGSVSTLKIQRTERGDSAVYLCASSLIGSGGPDTQYFGPGTRLTVL.

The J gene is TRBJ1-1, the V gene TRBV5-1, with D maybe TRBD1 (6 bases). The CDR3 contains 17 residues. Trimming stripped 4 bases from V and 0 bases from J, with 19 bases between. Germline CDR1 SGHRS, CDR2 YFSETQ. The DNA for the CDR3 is TGCGCCAGCAGCCTTCGGCGGGGGGCGGATTTGAACACTGAAGCTTTCTTT. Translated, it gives CASSLRRGADLNTEAFF.

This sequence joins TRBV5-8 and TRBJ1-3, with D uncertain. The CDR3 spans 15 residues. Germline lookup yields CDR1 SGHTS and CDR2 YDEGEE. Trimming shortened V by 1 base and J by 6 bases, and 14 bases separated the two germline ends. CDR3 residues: CASSLSGPGSNTIYF. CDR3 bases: TGTGCCAGCAGCTTGAGTGGACCGGGGTCAAACACCATATATTTT.

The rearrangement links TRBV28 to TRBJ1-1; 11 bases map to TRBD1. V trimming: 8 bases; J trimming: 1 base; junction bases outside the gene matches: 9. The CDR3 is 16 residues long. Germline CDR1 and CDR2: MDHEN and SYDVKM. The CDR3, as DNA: TGTGCCAGCTTGCCGGGACAGGGGGTAGGGAACACTGAAGCTTTCTTT. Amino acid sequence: CASLPGQGVGNTEAFF.

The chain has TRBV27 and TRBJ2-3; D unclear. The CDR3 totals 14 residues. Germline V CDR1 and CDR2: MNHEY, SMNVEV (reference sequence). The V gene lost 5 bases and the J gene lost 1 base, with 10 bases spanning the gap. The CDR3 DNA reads TGTGCCAGCAGTCCCGTTGGGCGCACAGATACGCAGTATTTT. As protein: CASSPVGRTDTQYF.

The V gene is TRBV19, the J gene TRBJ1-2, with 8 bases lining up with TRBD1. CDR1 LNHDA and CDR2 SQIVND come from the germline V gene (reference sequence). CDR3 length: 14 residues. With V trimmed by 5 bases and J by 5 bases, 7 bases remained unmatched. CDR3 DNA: TGTGCCAGTAGTTTGCGACAGGGGTGGTATGGCTACACCTTC. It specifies CASSLRQGWYGYTF.

The CDR3 DNA is TGTGCCAGTAGTATAGGGGTGACGCGGGGGGCATTTAGGGATGAGCAGTTCTTC. Protein: CASSIGVTRGAFRDEQFF. The V call is TRBV19, the J call TRBJ2-1; 8 nucleotides agree with TRBD2. This CDR3 is built from 18 residues. Germline-derived CDR1 and CDR2 are LNHDA and SQIVND (reference sequence). J was trimmed by 8 bases and V by 1 base; bases with no gene match: 16.

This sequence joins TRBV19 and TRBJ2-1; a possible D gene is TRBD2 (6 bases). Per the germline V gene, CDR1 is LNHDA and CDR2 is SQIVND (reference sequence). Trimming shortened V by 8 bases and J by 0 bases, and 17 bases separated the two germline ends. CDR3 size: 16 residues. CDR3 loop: CASALTGTSSYNEQFF. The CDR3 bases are TGTGCCAGTGCCCTCACCGGGACTTCCTCCTACAATGAGCAGTTCTTC.

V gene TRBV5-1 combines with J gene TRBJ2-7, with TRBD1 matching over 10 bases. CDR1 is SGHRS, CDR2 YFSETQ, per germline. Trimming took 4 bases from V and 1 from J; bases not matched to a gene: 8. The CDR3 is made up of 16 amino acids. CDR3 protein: CASSAAGTGVSYEQYF. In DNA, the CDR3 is TGCGCCAGCAGCGCAGCCGGGACAGGGGTTTCCTACGAGCAGTACTTC.

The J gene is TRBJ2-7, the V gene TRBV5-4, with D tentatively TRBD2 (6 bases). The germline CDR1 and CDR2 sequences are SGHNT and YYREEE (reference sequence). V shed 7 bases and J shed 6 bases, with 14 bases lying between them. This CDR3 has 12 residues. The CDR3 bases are TGTGCCAGCCGCGCGGGGCCCAGCGAGCAGTACTTC. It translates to CASRAGPSEQYF.

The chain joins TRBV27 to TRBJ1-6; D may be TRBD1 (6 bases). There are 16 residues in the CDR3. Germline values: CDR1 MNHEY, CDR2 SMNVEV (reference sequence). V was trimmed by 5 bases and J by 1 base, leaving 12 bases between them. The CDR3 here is CASSAGVRSYNSPLHF. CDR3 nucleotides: TGTGCCAGCAGTGCAGGGGTGAGGTCCTATAATTCACCCCTCCACTTT.